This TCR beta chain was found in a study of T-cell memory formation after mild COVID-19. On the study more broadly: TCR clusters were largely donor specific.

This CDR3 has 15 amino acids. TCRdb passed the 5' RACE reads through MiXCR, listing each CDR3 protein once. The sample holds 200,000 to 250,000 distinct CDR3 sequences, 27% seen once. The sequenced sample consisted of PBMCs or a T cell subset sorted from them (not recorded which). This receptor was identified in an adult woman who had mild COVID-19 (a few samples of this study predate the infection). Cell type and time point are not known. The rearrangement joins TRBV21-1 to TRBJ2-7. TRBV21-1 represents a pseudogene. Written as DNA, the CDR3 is TGTGCCAGCAGCAAATTCGCCAGAAGGTCCCACGAGCAGTACTTC. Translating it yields CASSKFARRSHEQYF.